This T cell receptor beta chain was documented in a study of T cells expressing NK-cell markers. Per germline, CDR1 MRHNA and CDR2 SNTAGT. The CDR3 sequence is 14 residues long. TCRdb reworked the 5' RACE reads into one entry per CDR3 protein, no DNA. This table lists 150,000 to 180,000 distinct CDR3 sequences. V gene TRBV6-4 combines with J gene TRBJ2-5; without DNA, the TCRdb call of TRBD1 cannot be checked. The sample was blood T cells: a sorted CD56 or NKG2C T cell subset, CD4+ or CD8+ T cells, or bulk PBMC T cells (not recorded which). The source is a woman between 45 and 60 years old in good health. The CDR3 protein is CASRRGTAQETQYF.